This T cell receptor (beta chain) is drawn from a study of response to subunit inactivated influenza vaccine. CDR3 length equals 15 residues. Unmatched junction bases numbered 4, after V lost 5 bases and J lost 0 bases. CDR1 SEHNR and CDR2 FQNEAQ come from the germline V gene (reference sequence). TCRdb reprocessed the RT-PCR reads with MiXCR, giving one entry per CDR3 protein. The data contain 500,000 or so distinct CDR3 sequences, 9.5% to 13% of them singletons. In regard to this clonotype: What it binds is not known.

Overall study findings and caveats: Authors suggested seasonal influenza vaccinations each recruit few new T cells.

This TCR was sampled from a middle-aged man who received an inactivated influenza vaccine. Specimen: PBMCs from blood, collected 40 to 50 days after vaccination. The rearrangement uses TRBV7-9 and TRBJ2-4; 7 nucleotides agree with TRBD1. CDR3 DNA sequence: TGTGCCAGCAGCGGGGACAGACTAGCCAAAAACATTCAGTACTTC. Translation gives CASSGDRLAKNIQYF.